A single sample gave rise to the 21 T cell receptor beta chains below, sequenced in a study of technical replicates of blood from several donors. Some clones are missing from TCRdb's copy, which holds only in-frame ones; the method was immunoSEQ multiplex PCR. The data contain roughly 80,000 clones, around 93% of them seen just once; the ten biggest clones take up approximately 0.22%. The sample consisted of T cells isolated from PBMCs. Source of these receptors: a human donor in good health.

The chain joins TRBV7-7 to TRBJ2-7; TRBD1 matches 11 bases. V shed 5 bases and J 0 bases; nucleotides not matched to a gene: 3. The CDR3 totals 15 residues. CDR1 SSHAT and CDR2 FNYEAQ come from the germline V gene (reference sequence). CDR3 region: CASSTGQGASYEQYF. CDR3 sequence (DNA): TGTGCCAGCAGCACAGGACAGGGGGCCTCCTACGAGCAGTACTTC.

The rearrangement uses TRBV5-1 and TRBJ2-1; perhaps TRBD1 as D (5 bases). Germline CDR1 reads SGHRS; CDR2 reads YFSETQ. Trimming left V 0 bases short and J 9 bases short, with 10 bases between. The CDR3 loop spans 13 amino acids. For the CDR3, the DNA is TGCGCCAGCAGCTTGGGTACAGGCCTTGAGCAGTTCTTC. Amino acids: CASSLGTGLEQFF.

This sequence joins TRBV5-1 and TRBJ2-7, with 8 positions matching TRBD2. Per the germline V gene, CDR1 is SGHRS and CDR2 is YFSETQ. The ends lost 0 bases at V and 2 bases at J; junction bases unmatched: 10. This CDR3 has 17 residues. CDR3: CASSLDPTGGNPYEQYF. CDR3 sequence (DNA): TGCGCCAGCAGCTTGGATCCCACGGGGGGGAATCCCTACGAGCAGTACTTC.

The V gene is TRBV11-2, the J gene TRBJ2-3; tentative D call: TRBD2 (6 bases). Germline V gives CDR1 SGHAT, CDR2 FQNNGV. With 6 bases removed from V and 7 bases from J, the gap between germline ends came to 17 bases. There are 14 residues in the CDR3. This CDR3 is CASRNNREIYTQYF. In DNA, the CDR3 is TGTGCCAGCAGGAACAACCGGGAGATTTATACGCAGTATTTT.

CDR3 in DNA: TGTGCCAGCAGCTCCCCCCAGGGCGGGAGGTCGCAGTATTTT. Protein: CASSSPQGGRSQYF. The chain carries TRBV27 and TRBJ2-3; 8 nucleotides match TRBD2. Germline V gives CDR1 MNHEY, CDR2 SMNVEV (reference sequence). This CDR3 has 14 residues. Germline trimming cut 6 bases from V and 10 bases from J; bases unmatched to any gene: 12.

This clone was recorded a few times. The rearrangement joins TRBV5-5 to TRBJ2-7; 11 bases fit TRBD2. J was trimmed by 2 bases and V by 0 bases; bases with no gene match: 1. The CDR3 covers 15 residues. The germline CDR1 and CDR2 sequences are SGHKS and YYEKEE (reference sequence). The CDR3 DNA reads as TGTGCCAGCAGCTTGGAACTAGCGGGGGCCTACGAGCAGTACTTC. Translation: CASSLELAGAYEQYF.

The J gene is TRBJ2-7, the V gene TRBV6-5, with D possibly TRBD2 on 5 matching bases. The CDR3 consists of 14 residues. V was pared by 0 bases and J by 3 bases, with 9 bases between. The germline V gene encodes CDR1 MNHEY and CDR2 SVGAGI. CDR3 nucleotide sequence: TGTGCCAGCAGTTACTCCCTAGCCCGCTACGAGCAGTACTTC. This codes for CASSYSLARYEQYF.

The CDR3 nucleotides are TGTGCCAGCACCGTAGTGGGAGGCGACACCGGGGAGCTGTTTTTT. Protein sequence: CASTVVGGDTGELFF. The chain joins TRBV11-2 to TRBJ2-2; D perhaps matches TRBD2 (6 bases). The CDR3 loop spans 15 amino acids. The germline CDR1 and CDR2 sequences are SGHAT and FQNNGV. V dropped 7 bases and J dropped 3 bases, with 15 bases sitting between them. Full variable domain (missing parts from reference TRBV11-2 and TRBJ2-2): EAGVAQSPRYKIIEKRQSVAFWCNPISGHATLYWYQQILGQGPKLLIQFQNNGVVDDSQLPKDRFSAERLKGVDSTLKIQPAKLEDSAVYLCASTVVGGDTGELFFGEGSRLTVL.

V usage is TRBV5-6 and J usage is TRBJ2-7; TRBD1 is a possible D gene (6 bases). The CDR3 runs to 15 residues. V lost 2 bases and J lost 1, with 13 bases in between. CDR1 and CDR2 (germline): SGHDT, YYEEEE. CDR3 region: CASSLSGQSSYEQYF. The CDR3 DNA follows: TGTGCCAGCAGCTTATCGGGACAAAGTTCCTACGAGCAGTACTTC.

The V and J genes are TRBV6-5 and TRBJ1-1; D may be TRBD1 (6 bases). The CDR3 is 14 residues long. V shed 2 bases and J shed 6 bases, with 13 bases lying between them. The germline V gene has CDR1 MNHEY and CDR2 SVGAGI. The CDR3 nucleotides read TGTGCCAGCAGTTACGTACGGGGGGGCGCTGAAGCTTTCTTT. This translates into CASSYVRGGAEAFF.

The chain joins TRBV6-5 to TRBJ2-7; 7 bases map to TRBD1. Germline loops: CDR1 MNHEY, CDR2 SVGAGI. J gave up 3 bases and V 6 bases, and 14 bases lay outside the gene matches. CDR3 length: 16 residues. The CDR3, as DNA: TGTGCCAGCAGCTACAATCGACAGGGTTGGATCTACGAGCAGTACTTC. Amino acids: CASSYNRQGWIYEQYF.

CDR3 in amino acids: CAWSPTNTGELFF. The CDR3 region has the DNA TGTGCCTGGAGTCCCACAAACACCGGGGAGCTGTTTTTT. The chain has TRBV30 and TRBJ2-2, with no clear D. Germline values: CDR1 GTSNPN, CDR2 SVGIG (reference sequence). Trimming cost V 2 bases and J 2 bases, with 6 bases left between them. The CDR3 length is 13 residues.

This clone was found once. The V and J genes are TRBV6-5 and TRBJ2-7; TRBD1 is a possible D gene (5 bases). Per germline, CDR1 MNHEY and CDR2 SVGAGI. V lost 1 base, J lost 6 bases, and 10 bases lay in between. The CDR3 is made up of 13 amino acids. CDR3 nucleotides: TGTGCCAGCAGTTACTGGGGCGGTCGCGAGCAGTACTTC. Translating it yields CASSYWGGREQYF.

The chain recombines TRBV5-4 with TRBJ2-3; 7 bases match TRBD2. The germline V gene encodes CDR1 SGHNT and CDR2 YYREEE (reference sequence). With V trimmed by 5 bases and J by 2 bases, 8 bases remained unmatched. The CDR3 contains 15 residues. The CDR3 sequence is CASRREWANTDTQYF. CDR3 bases: TGTGCCAGCAGGCGGGAGTGGGCTAACACAGATACGCAGTATTTT.

The rearrangement uses TRBV10-1 and TRBJ2-3; 14 positions match TRBD2. The junction had 3 bases not matched to a gene; V was cut back by 2 bases and J by 2 bases. Germline loops: CDR1 WNHNN, CDR2 SYGVQD (reference sequence). The CDR3 contains 17 residues. The CDR3 sequence is CASSERTSGGFTDTQYF. CDR3 in DNA: TGCGCCAGCAGTGAGAGGACTAGCGGGGGGTTCACAGATACGCAGTATTTT.

CDR3 amino acids: CASSPTGAGNTIYF. The CDR3 DNA reads as TGTGCCAGCAGCCCAACAGGTGCTGGAAACACCATATATTTT. The chain combines TRBV5-6 with TRBJ1-3, with D possibly TRBD1 on 5 matching bases. Germline values: CDR1 SGHDT, CDR2 YYEEEE. V dropped 4 bases and J dropped 2 bases, with 10 bases sitting between them. This CDR3 spans 14 amino acids.

The chain is built from TRBV28 and TRBJ2-5; 10 nucleotides match TRBD1. Germline trimming cut 4 bases from V and 4 bases from J; bases unmatched to any gene: 9. The germline V gene has CDR1 MDHEN and CDR2 SYDVKM. The CDR3 is 16 amino acids. CDR3 nucleotides: TGTGCCAGCAGTTCCGCCGGGACAGGGGAGAGAGAGACCCAGTACTTC. Protein sequence: CASSSAGTGERETQYF. Filled out from reference TRBV28 and TRBJ2-5, the complete variable domain reads DVKVTQSSRYLVKRTGEKVFLECVQDMDHENMFWYRQDPGLGLRLIYFSYDVKMKEKGDIPEGYSVSREKKERFSLILESASTNQTSMYLCASSSAGTGERETQYFGPGTRLLVL.

J is TRBJ1-2 and V is TRBV30; 8 bases are a match to TRBD1. Germline V gene data show CDR1 as GTSNPN and CDR2 as SVGIG (reference sequence). Trimming removed 0 bases from V and 8 bases from J; junction bases left unmatched: 5. CDR3 length: 13 amino acids. In DNA form, the CDR3 reads TGTGCCTGGAGTGTTCAGGGGGCGCCCGGCTACACCTTC. This encodes CAWSVQGAPGYTF.

This clone was detected only once. This rearrangement joins TRBV4-1 to TRBJ2-3; 7 bases are a match to TRBD2. Losses at the gene ends were 3 bases for V and 0 bases for J; bases not matched to a gene: 12. The CDR3 loop spans 18 amino acids. From germline, CDR1 is MGHRA and CDR2 YSYEKL. The CDR3 loop reads CASSHPSRRERSTDTQYF. In DNA, the CDR3 is TGCGCCAGCAGCCACCCTTCAAGGCGGGAGAGAAGCACAGATACGCAGTATTTT.

The V gene is TRBV29-1, the J gene TRBJ1-2; no definite D call. The V and J ends lost 0 bases and 4 bases respectively, with 24 bases between them. This CDR3 comprises 18 residues. The germline V gene has CDR1 SQVTM and CDR2 ANQGSEA. The CDR3 reads CSVEEPTALDGKPYGYTF. CDR3 nucleotides: TGCAGCGTTGAAGAGCCAACGGCACTGGACGGGAAGCCCTATGGCTACACCTTC.

The V and J genes are TRBV28 and TRBJ1-1; D might be TRBD1 (5 bases). Germline V gives CDR1 MDHEN, CDR2 SYDVKM. Trimming took 1 base from V and 3 from J, leaving 24 bases between them. CDR3 length equals 19 residues. The CDR3 is CASSLFFVGSQGGDTEAFF. The CDR3 nucleotides are TGTGCCAGCAGTTTATTCTTCGTAGGGTCCCAAGGAGGGGACACTGAAGCTTTCTTT.